This TCR beta chain derives from a study of blood T cells in healthy people across ages (dated by TCRdb to 2014 to 2015). About the full investigation: In model experiments, template switching captured roughly one uniquely barcoded TCR beta cDNA molecule for every two T cells. The study measured age-related changes in TCR beta repertoire diversity using deep sequencing normalized with unique cDNA molecular identifiers. Donors were grouped into four age groups: young (average approximately 15 years), middle-aged (roughly 38), aged (62) and long-lived (about 89). To avoid experimental bias, donors of different ages were distributed randomly across sequencing lanes. For two donors (one aged 18 to 29 and one aged 80 or older), the study analyzed two additional independent replicas of 1 million unique cDNA reads from the same blood draw. Broad study findings and their caveats: The CMV infection status of donors was not known, potentially confounding age-related changes in expanded clonotypes. Total diversity estimates from one million sequenced T cells were considered lower bounds and underestimates. Since profiling was done on bulk unsorted PBMCs, naive and antigen-experienced compartments could not be conclusively compared. Compared with the aged group, the long-lived group had more naive CD4+ T cells, fewer expanded clones and increased TCR diversity, suggesting age selection. Observed TCR beta diversity correlated strongly with the percentage of naive T cells measured by flow cytometry. Observed TCR beta diversity per million T cells fell roughly linearly with age, and a significant reduction was already apparent by age around 40.

Systemically healthy Caucasian individuals from Russia, 35 to 50 in total and aged about 6 to 95 years, were included as donors. Roughly 9 milliliters of peripheral blood were drawn from each donor into EDTA-treated Vacutainer tubes. PBMCs were isolated by Ficoll-Paque density-gradient centrifugation, with at least 6 million obtained per sample. Trizol reagent was used to extract total RNA from PBMCs, with at least 6 micrograms per sample. The percentages of naive CD45RAhigh/CD27high T cells were determined by flow cytometry on a PBMC aliquot from every donor. The library was obtained by 5' RACE. Instrument on record: Illumina HiSeq 2500. A second roughly 6 to 11 cycle PCR used a sample-barcoded 5' primer and a J-beta primer mix. Each TCR beta cDNA molecule received a unique molecular identifier from a template-switch 5' adaptor carrying 12 random nucleotides. Each sample yielded at least 3 million CDR3-containing paired-end reads. First-strand cDNA synthesis was performed from all RNA using the Mint cDNA synthesis kit, with priming by a TRBC-specific oligonucleotide. Following uracil-DNA glycosylase treatment, all cDNA underwent a first 18-cycle PCR with the universal primers M1SS and BC2_uni_R. Concerning the study's data processing: Each sample was normalized by randomly selecting 1 million high-quality reads, each carrying a distinct molecular identifier. Instead of being binned into consensus sequences, reads that shared molecular identifiers were thrown out. MiTCR, with a Q25 quality threshold and the strictest error-elimination algorithm, was used for CDR3 identification, clonotype clustering and error correction. Lower-bound total TCR beta diversity was estimated with a nonparametric unseen species model using Euler transformation. TCRdb reanalyzed the raw reads on its own, using fastp at Q25 for trimming and MiXCR for clone calling, and kept in-frame beta chains. Rows with one shared CDR3 protein collapse into an entry with the most common genes and DNA. The authors' filters were not applied to this entry. Across this sample there are approximately 1,000,000 distinct CDR3 sequences, with approximately 38% seen only once. The top ten constitute under 15% of the sample.

With respect to this clonotype: This clone's antigen is unknown. The record has no base qualities; no much larger clone is one base away.

Sequencing was done on a sample of blood. The receptor was derived from a man between 18 and 35 years old in good health.

The CDR3 protein sequence reads: CASSIGTGGSYEQFF. The DNA reads TGTGCCAGCAGTATCGGGACAGGTGGCTCCTACGAGCAGTTCTTC. The sequence joins TRBV6-5 to TRBJ2-1; 8 nucleotides in the junction match TRBD1. The CDR3 holds 15 amino acids from the cysteine to the phenylalanine. The retained sequence is limited to the CDR3, 45 bases, with the frame set at the first base. The junction shows trimming of 5 bases on V and 10 bases on J, and the gene matches do not reach 13 bases of it. From a lookup of the germline V gene, CDR1 and CDR2 are MNHEY and SVGAGI.